Shown below are 25 T cell receptor beta chains from a single sample sequenced in a study of pediatric ulcerative colitis. Profiling relied on immunoSEQ multiplex PCR, and the TCRdb table lists in-frame clones only, not all of them. The sample includes about 60,000 clones, 80% to 90% of them seen just once. Sample: blood. The source of these receptors is a boy under 18 who was a control in a study of pediatric ulcerative colitis.

The chain is built from TRBV11-3 and TRBJ2-3; possible D gene TRBD2, 6 bases. The V and J ends lost 3 bases and 4 bases respectively, with 23 bases between them. The CDR3 spans 18 residues. Germline CDR1 is SGHNT and CDR2 is YENEEA. CDR3 in DNA: TGTGCCAGCAGCTTGGGCCGGGGGAGCCGTACCATCCCAGATACGCAGTATTTT. This gives the protein CASSLGRGSRTIPDTQYF.

This clone has only a few counts. The chain employs TRBV27 and TRBJ1-4; maybe TRBD1 (6 bases). The V gene's germline CDR1 is MNHEY and CDR2 SMNVEV (reference sequence). V was pared by 2 bases and J by 12 bases, with 10 bases between. This CDR3 contains 12 residues. The CDR3 DNA sequence: TGTGCCAGCAGTTTACTCAGGGGAGAACTGTTTTTT. This encodes CASSLLRGELFF. The entire variable domain, with the rest obtained from reference TRBV27 and TRBJ1-4, is as follows: EAQVTQNPRYLITVTGKKLTVTCSQNMNHEYMSWYRQDPGLGLRQIYYSMNVEVTDKGDVPEGYKVSRKEKRNFPLILESPSPNQTSLYFCASSLLRGELFFGSGTQLSVL.

The sample holds one count of this clone. The gene calls are TRBV6-5 and TRBJ1-6; D gene uncertain. The V end was cut by 0 bases, the J end by 6 bases, with 6 bases between. The CDR3 contains 14 residues. CDR1 is MNHEY, CDR2 SVGAGI, per germline. The CDR3 nucleotides are TGTGCCAGCAGTTACTCGAGATTTAATTCACCCCTCCACTTT. Its protein product is CASSYSRFNSPLHF.

The V and J genes are TRBV29-1 and TRBJ1-1; D might be TRBD1 (6 bases). Per the germline V gene, CDR1 is SQVTM and CDR2 is ANQGSEA. This CDR3 contains 13 residues. Trimming took off 6 bases at V and 4 bases at J, with 15 bases between the two ends. CDR3 DNA sequence: TGCAGCGTAGCTCGGACAGAGAGCACTGAAGCTTTCTTT. This gives the protein CSVARTESTEAFF.

The CDR3 DNA reads as TGTGCCAGCACCAGAGGACGGATTTATGGCTACACCTTC. It encodes CASTRGRIYGYTF. V gene TRBV6-5 combines with J gene TRBJ1-2, with D hard to call. This CDR3 spans 13 amino acids. CDR1 MNHEY and CDR2 SVGAGI come from the germline V gene. The V end was cut by 7 bases, the J end by 5 bases, with 14 bases between.

The rearrangement uses TRBV16 and TRBJ2-2; D call uncertain. CDR1 is KGHSY, CDR2 FQNENV, per germline. The V gene lost 2 bases and the J gene lost 5 bases, with 9 bases spanning the gap. The CDR3 runs 14 residues. In nucleotides, the CDR3 is TGTGCCAGCAGCCAACTAACCGGGACCGGGGAGCTGTTTTTT. It codes for CASSQLTGTGELFF. Supplemented by reference TRBV16 and TRBJ2-2, the full variable domain reads GEEVAQTPKHLVRGEGQKAKLYCAPIKGHSYVFWYQQVLKNEFKFLISFQNENVFDETGMPKERFSAKCLPNSPCSLEIQATKLEDSAVYFCASSQLTGTGELFFGEGSRLTVL.

This clone showed up just a few times. The rearrangement joins TRBV9 to TRBJ2-2, with 8 bases identical to TRBD2. With V trimmed by 3 bases and J by 7 bases, 11 bases remained unmatched. CDR3 length equals 16 residues. Germline V gene sequence: CDR1 SGDLS, CDR2 YYNGEE. CDR3 sequence: CASSAWGSGTVGELFF. DNA of the CDR3: TGTGCCAGCAGCGCGTGGGGTAGCGGGACGGTCGGGGAGCTGTTTTTT.

The chain recombines TRBV11-2 with TRBJ1-6, with D unclear. Trimming left V 1 base short and J 7 bases short, with 11 bases between. Germline CDR1 and CDR2: SGHAT and FQNNGV. The CDR3 sequence is 15 residues long. The CDR3 DNA reads TGTGCCAGCAGCTTAGGAGGTTGGGTGAATTCACCCCTCCACTTT. It specifies CASSLGGWVNSPLHF.

This chain links TRBV6-6 with TRBJ2-1; D remains ambiguous. With 7 bases removed from V and 4 bases from J, the gap between germline ends came to 8 bases. This CDR3 comprises 12 residues. Germline V CDR1 and CDR2: MNHNY, SVGAGI (reference sequence). The CDR3 region has the DNA TGTGCCAGCAATGCACGGTACAATGAGCAGTTCTTC. As protein: CASNARYNEQFF.

This chain links TRBV4-2 with TRBJ2-5, with 7 bases matching TRBD2. V was clipped by 2 bases and J by 4 bases; unmatched bases: 10. The germline CDR1 and CDR2 sequences are LGHNA and YNFKEQ. The CDR3 sequence is 16 residues long. The CDR3 protein is CASSQLYSGEGETQYF. For the CDR3, the DNA is TGTGCCAGCAGCCAACTTTACTCCGGGGAGGGAGAGACCCAGTACTTC.

This sequence joins TRBV7-2 and TRBJ2-7; tentative D call: TRBD1 (6 bases). V shed 4 bases and J shed 5 bases, with 18 bases lying between them. CDR1 SGHTA and CDR2 FQGNSA come from the germline V gene. The CDR3 is made up of 15 amino acids. The CDR3 coding sequence is TGTGCCAGCAGCTCGTCCGGGACACCCGCCGACGAGCAGTACTTC. As protein: CASSSSGTPADEQYF.

This chain joins TRBV29-1 and TRBJ2-3; D is unresolved. The CDR3 has 14 residues. The V end lost 7 bases, the J end lost 0 bases, and 14 bases lay between the germline ends. Germline CDR1 SQVTM, CDR2 ANQGSEA. In DNA form, the CDR3 reads TGCAGCGCCTGGATCGATCCGAGCACAGATACGCAGTATTTT. It translates to CSAWIDPSTDTQYF.

This sequence joins TRBV7-2 and TRBJ1-5; a possible D gene is TRBD1 (6 bases). Deletions cut 1 base from V and 0 bases from J, with 13 bases between. The CDR3 has 17 amino acids. Germline V gene data show CDR1 as SGHTA and CDR2 as FQGNSA. The CDR3 DNA reads as TGTGCCAGCAGCTTAGTGATCGGGACATATAGCAATCAGCCCCAGCATTTT. Translating gives CASSLVIGTYSNQPQHF.

The V call is TRBV25-1, the J call TRBJ2-3; a weak D match, TRBD1 (6 bases). The CDR3 loop spans 17 amino acids. Trimming shortened V by 3 bases and J by 1 base, and 17 bases separated the two germline ends. Germline CDR1 and CDR2: MGHDK and SYGVNS. The CDR3 bases are TGTGCCAGCAGTGATCCCGGGACACTATTCGGCACAGATACGCAGTATTTT. This encodes CASSDPGTLFGTDTQYF.

This clone was counted between two and nine times. The chain couples TRBV29-1 to TRBJ1-2; D gene ambiguous. Trimming left V 7 bases short and J 5 bases short, with 17 bases between. This CDR3 has 13 residues. Per germline, CDR1 SQVTM and CDR2 ANQGSEA. For the CDR3, the DNA is TGCAGCGCCATGCAGAGCGGAGTTTATGGCTACACCTTC. As protein: CSAMQSGVYGYTF.

J is TRBJ2-1 and V is TRBV28, with D possibly matching TRBD2 (6 bases). CDR1 and CDR2 from the germline V gene are MDHEN and SYDVKM. This CDR3 contains 14 residues. V was cut by 6 bases and J by 8 bases, with 17 bases left in between. CDR3 loop: CASSPEGLVDEQFF. CDR3 nucleotides: TGTGCCAGCAGCCCGGAGGGCCTAGTTGATGAGCAGTTCTTC.

The V call is TRBV9, the J call TRBJ2-6; tentatively, D is TRBD2 (5 bases). Germline loops: CDR1 SGDLS, CDR2 YYNGEE. This CDR3 comprises 18 residues. V was clipped by 2 bases and J by 0 bases, with 15 bases between them. CDR3 sequence (DNA): TGTGCCAGCAGCGTCGGGCCAGCGGAAAGCTCTGGGGCCAACGTCCTGACTTTC. Protein sequence: CASSVGPAESSGANVLTF.

The chain joins TRBV15 to TRBJ2-7; no reliable D call. CDR3 size: 12 residues. Germline CDR1 reads LNHNV; CDR2 reads YYDKDF (reference sequence). Trimming cost V 3 bases and J 5 bases, with 8 bases left between them. CDR3 region: CATSSLWHEQYF. CDR3 bases: TGTGCCACCAGCAGTTTATGGCACGAGCAGTACTTC.

The chain is built from TRBV5-6 and TRBJ2-7; 9 positions agree with TRBD2. CDR1 and CDR2 from the germline V gene are SGHDT and YYEEEE. Losses at the gene ends were 6 bases for V and 4 bases for J; bases not matched to a gene: 11. The length of the CDR3 is 15 residues. DNA for the CDR3: TGTGCCAGCACTGGGACTAGCCGCTCGCGGTACGAGCAGTACTTC. It specifies CASTGTSRSRYEQYF.

V and J are TRBV19 and TRBJ1-5; D may be TRBD1 (5 bases). The CDR3 extends over 15 amino acids. Per the germline V gene, CDR1 is LNHDA and CDR2 is SQIVND (reference sequence). V was shortened by 7 bases and J by 4 bases, with 17 bases between the two germline ends. The CDR3 nucleotides read TGTGCCAGTACTCGGGACGGCGAAGAAAATCAGCCCCAGCATTTT. Translation gives CASTRDGEENQPQHF. Full variable domain (remainder filled in from reference TRBV19 and TRBJ1-5): DGGITQSPKYLFRKEGQNVTLSCEQNLNHDAMYWYRQDPGQGLRLIYYSQIVNDFQKGDIAEGYSVSREKKESFPLTVTSAQKNPTAFYLCASTRDGEENQPQHFGDGTRLSIL.

The chain uses TRBV5-1 and TRBJ1-6, with D uncertain. This CDR3 is built from 15 residues. Trimming stripped 2 bases from V and 0 bases from J, with 6 bases between. The germline V gene encodes CDR1 SGHRS and CDR2 YFSETQ. The CDR3 DNA is TGCGCCAGCAGCTTAGGCCGCTCCTATAATTCACCCCTCCACTTT. Translation: CASSLGRSYNSPLHF.

The rearrangement uses TRBV27 and TRBJ2-2, with 10 bases matching TRBD1. The CDR3 sequence is 14 residues long. Germline assignment: CDR1 MNHEY and CDR2 SMNVEV (reference sequence). Unmatched junction bases numbered 1, after V lost 4 bases and J lost 5 bases. The CDR3 DNA sequence: TGTGCCAGCAGTTGGGGACAGGGGACCGGGGAGCTGTTTTTT. Translation: CASSWGQGTGELFF.

The V and J genes are TRBV25-1 and TRBJ2-1; no firm D call. This CDR3 comprises 12 residues. The V gene's germline CDR1 is MGHDK and CDR2 SYGVNS. Trimming took 8 bases from V and 4 from J, leaving 9 bases between them. CDR3 in amino acids: CASSLVYNEQFF. The CDR3 DNA reads TGTGCCAGCTCATTGGTTTACAATGAGCAGTTCTTC.

The chain links TRBV29-1 to TRBJ1-2; possible D gene TRBD1, 5 bases. The CDR3 runs 16 residues. Trimming removed 0 bases at V and 4 bases at J, with 18 bases between. CDR1 is SQVTM and CDR2 is ANQGSEA in the germline V gene. The DNA for the CDR3 is TGCAGCGTTGAAGATCGGGCAGGGCAGAAGGGCTATGGCTACACCTTC. Protein sequence: CSVEDRAGQKGYGYTF.

CDR3 in amino acids: CASSHPARGGEQFF. CDR3 DNA sequence: TGCGCCAGCAGCCATCCTGCTCGAGGTGGTGAGCAGTTCTTC. V gene TRBV4-1 combines with J gene TRBJ2-1; D remains ambiguous. Germline V gives CDR1 MGHRA, CDR2 YSYEKL. There are 14 residues in the CDR3. Trimming took 3 bases from V and 9 from J, leaving 15 bases between them.